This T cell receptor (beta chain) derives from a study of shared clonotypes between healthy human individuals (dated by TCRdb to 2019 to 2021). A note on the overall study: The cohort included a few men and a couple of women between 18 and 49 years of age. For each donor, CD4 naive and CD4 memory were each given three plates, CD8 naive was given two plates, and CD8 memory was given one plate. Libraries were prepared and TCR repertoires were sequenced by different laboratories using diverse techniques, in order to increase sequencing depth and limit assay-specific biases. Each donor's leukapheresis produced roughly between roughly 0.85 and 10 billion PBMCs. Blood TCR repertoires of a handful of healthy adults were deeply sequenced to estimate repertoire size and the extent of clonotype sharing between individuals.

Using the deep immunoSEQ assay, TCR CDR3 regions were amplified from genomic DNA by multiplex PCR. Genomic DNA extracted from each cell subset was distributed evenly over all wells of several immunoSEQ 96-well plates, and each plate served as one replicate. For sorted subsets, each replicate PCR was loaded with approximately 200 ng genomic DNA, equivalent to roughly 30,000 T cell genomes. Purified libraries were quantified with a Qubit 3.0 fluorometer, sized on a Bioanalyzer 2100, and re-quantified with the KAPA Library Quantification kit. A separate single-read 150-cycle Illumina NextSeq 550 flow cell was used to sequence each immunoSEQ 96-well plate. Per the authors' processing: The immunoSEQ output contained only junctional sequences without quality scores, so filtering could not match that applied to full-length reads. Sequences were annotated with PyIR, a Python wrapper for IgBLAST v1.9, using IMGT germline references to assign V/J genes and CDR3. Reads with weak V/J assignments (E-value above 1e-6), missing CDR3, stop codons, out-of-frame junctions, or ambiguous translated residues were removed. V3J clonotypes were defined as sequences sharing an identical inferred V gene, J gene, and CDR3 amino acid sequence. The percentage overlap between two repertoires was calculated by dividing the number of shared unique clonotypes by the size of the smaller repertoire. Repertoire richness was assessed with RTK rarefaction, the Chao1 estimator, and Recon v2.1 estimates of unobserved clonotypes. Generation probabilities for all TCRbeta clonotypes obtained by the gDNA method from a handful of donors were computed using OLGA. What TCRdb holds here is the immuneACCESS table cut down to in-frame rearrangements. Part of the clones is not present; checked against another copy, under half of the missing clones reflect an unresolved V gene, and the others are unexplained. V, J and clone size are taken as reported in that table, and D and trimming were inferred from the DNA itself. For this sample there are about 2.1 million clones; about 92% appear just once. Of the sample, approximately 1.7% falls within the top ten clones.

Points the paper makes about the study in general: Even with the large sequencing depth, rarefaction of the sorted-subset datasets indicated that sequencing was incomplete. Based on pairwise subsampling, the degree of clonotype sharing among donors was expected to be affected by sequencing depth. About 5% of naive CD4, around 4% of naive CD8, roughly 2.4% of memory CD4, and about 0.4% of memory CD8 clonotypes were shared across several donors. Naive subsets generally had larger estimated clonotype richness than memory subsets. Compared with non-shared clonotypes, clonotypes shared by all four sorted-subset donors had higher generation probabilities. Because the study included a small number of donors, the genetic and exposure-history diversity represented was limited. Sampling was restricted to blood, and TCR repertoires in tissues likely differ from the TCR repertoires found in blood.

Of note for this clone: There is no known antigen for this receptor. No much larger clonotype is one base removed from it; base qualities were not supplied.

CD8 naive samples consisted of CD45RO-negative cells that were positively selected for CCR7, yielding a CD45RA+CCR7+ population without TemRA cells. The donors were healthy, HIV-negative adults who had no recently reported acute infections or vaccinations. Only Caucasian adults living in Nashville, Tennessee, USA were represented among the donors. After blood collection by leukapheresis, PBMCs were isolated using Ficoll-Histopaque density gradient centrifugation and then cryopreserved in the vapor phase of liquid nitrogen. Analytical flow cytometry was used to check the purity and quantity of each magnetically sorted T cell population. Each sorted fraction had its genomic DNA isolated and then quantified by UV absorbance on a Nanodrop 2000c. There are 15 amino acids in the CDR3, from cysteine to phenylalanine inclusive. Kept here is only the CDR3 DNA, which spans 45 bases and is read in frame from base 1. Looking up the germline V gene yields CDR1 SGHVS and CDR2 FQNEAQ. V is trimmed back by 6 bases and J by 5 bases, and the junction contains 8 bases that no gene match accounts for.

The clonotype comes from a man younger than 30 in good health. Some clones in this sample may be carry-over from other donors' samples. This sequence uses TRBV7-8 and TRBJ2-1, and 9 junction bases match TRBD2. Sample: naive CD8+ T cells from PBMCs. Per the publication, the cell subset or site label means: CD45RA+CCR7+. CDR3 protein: CASRDGGLAHNEQFF. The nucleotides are TGTGCCAGCAGGGACGGGGGACTAGCCCACAATGAGCAGTTCTTC.